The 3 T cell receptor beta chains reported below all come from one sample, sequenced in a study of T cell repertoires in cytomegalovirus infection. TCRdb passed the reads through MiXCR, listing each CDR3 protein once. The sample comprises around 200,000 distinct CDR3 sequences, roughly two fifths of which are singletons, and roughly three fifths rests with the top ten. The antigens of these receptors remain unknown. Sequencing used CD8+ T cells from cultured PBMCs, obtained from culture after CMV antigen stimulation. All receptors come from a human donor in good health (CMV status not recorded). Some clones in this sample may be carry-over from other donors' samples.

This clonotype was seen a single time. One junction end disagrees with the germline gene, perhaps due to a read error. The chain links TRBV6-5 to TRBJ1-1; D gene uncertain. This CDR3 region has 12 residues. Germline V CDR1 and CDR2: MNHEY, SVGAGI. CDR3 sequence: CASRTGGTVAFF. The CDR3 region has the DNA TGTGCCAGCAGAACCGGAGGCACTGTAGCTTTCTTT.

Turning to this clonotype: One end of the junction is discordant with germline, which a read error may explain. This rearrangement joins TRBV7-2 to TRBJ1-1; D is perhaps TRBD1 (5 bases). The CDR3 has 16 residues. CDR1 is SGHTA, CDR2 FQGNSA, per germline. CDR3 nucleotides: TGTGCCAGCAGCTTAGATTCTTGGGGCTCCAACACTGAATCTTTCTTT. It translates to CASSLDSWGSNTESFF.

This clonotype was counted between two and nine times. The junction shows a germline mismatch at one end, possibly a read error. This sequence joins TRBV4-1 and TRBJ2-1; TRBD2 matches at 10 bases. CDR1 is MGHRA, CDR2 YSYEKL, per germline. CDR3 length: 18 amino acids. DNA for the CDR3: TGTGCCAGCAGCCAAGATGGCACTAGCGGGAATGCCTACAATGAGCAGTTCTTC. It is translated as CASSQDGTSGNAYNEQFF.